The entry below describes one T cell receptor beta chain. As yet, its antigen is unknown. This sample is part of a study of cytomegalovirus exposure and HLA in healthy donors. Study-level findings and limits: Presence/absence analyses supposed approximately even sequencing depth among donors. There were some public TCRs occurring in many donors, but most TCR sequences were rare.

A multiplex PCR was run with 60 Vbeta primers and 13 Jbeta primers. This table comes from immunoSEQ multiplex PCR, and its TCRdb copy is limited to in-frame clones, with some not included. The sample holds approximately 110,000 clones; 74% are singletons and the top ten take over 2.5%. The germline CDR1 and CDR2 sequences are SGHNT and YYREEE (reference sequence). The CDR3 has 15 residues. The V gene end was trimmed by 3 bases and the J gene end by 2 bases; junction bases not matched to a gene: 7. V is TRBV5-4 and J is TRBJ1-2; 7 bases line up with TRBD1. This receptor was taken from a man aged 45-60 years in good health and CMV-seropositive. Sequencing was carried out using PBMCs. The CDR3 bases are TGTGCCAGCAGCTCCAGACAGGGTTGGAACTATGGCTACACCTTC. Amino acid sequence: CASSSRQGWNYGYTF.